This entry describes one TCR beta chain. Its antigen is not identified. CDR3 length: 13 residues. Trimming took 8 bases from V and 3 from J, leaving 10 bases between them. The germline V gene has CDR1 SNHLY and CDR2 FYNNEI. When the RNA was reverse transcribed, random hexamers were used with an input of 0.5 to 1 ug. TCR beta CDR3 was amplified by immunoSEQ multiplex PCR. This amplification extended across 54 Vbeta and 13 Jbeta segments. Via MiXCR, TCRdb re-called the immunoSEQ multiplex PCR reads, giving one row per CDR3 protein. Of about 300,000 distinct CDR3 sequences listed, about 89% were seen once; the top ten hold around 0.18%. The sample is drawn from a study of CD8 T cells in Susac syndrome. Overall study findings and caveats: Regarding the TCR sequencing and HLA analysis, the study admitted that a relatively small number of individuals were involved.

Sequencing of TCR beta was carried out in blood CD8+ and CD4+ T cells. Treatment-naive patients with stable or active relapsing-remitting disease were the multiple sclerosis controls. The sequencing input was CD8+ T cells from PBMCs. The chain is built from TRBV2 and TRBJ2-2; D is uncertain. The receptor comes from a human donor with multiple sclerosis. The DNA of the CDR3 is TGTGCCAGCGGAGAGGTGGACACCGGGGAGCTGTTTTTT. Protein: CASGEVDTGELFF.